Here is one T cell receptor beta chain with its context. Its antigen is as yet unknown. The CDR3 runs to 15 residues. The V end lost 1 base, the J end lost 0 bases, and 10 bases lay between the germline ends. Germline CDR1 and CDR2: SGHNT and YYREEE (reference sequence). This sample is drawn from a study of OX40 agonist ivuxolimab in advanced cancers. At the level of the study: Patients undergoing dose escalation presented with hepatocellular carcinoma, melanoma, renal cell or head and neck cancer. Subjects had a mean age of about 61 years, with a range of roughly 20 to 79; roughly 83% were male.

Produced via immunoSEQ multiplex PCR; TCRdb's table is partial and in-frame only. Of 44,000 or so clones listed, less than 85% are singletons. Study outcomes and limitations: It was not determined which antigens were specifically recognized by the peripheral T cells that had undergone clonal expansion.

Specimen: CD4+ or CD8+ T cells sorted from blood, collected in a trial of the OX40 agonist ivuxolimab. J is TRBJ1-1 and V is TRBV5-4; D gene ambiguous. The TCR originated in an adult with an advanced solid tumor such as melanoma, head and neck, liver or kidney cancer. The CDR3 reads CASSLFGPMNTEAFF. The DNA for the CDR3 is TGTGCCAGCAGCTTGTTCGGGCCGATGAACACTGAAGCTTTCTTT.